These 5 T cell receptor beta chains were all obtained from the same sample, sequenced in a study of blood T cell repertoires in COVID-19. The data were produced by immunoSEQ multiplex PCR, yet TCRdb's version contains in-frame clones alone and is incomplete. The repertoire holds 140,000 to 150,000 clones, with around 83% as singletons. The sample taken for sequencing was peripheral blood. These receptor sequences come from a man in his sixties with active or convalescent COVID-19.

The V call is TRBV5-1, the J call TRBJ2-1; TRBD2 matches 8 bases. V was clipped by 4 bases and J by 7 bases; unmatched bases: 4. The CDR3 has 13 amino acids. Germline values: CDR1 SGHRS, CDR2 YFSETQ. CDR3 sequence: CASSLGTSNEQFF. CDR3 DNA: TGCGCCAGCAGCCTCGGGACTAGTAATGAGCAGTTCTTC.

The gene calls are TRBV27 and TRBJ1-1, with a tentative D call TRBD1 (5 bases). Per germline, CDR1 MNHEY and CDR2 SMNVEV (reference sequence). The CDR3 loop spans 13 amino acids. V dropped 6 bases and J dropped 5 bases, with 13 bases sitting between them. The DNA for the CDR3 is TGTGCCAGCAGGCGGGGGTCGGGGACTGAAGCTTTCTTT. As protein: CASRRGSGTEAFF.

This sequence joins TRBV6-6 and TRBJ1-3, with TRBD1 identical over 7 bases. The germline gives CDR1 MNHNY, CDR2 SVGAGI (reference sequence). Losses at the gene ends were 4 bases for V and 3 bases for J; bases not matched to a gene: 6. The CDR3 sequence is 15 residues long. CDR3 amino acids: CASSSGTAFGNTIYF. CDR3 coding DNA: TGTGCCAGCAGTTCAGGGACAGCCTTTGGAAACACCATATATTTT.

The count of this clone is one. V gene TRBV7-6 combines with J gene TRBJ1-4; TRBD1 aligns across 10 bases. The CDR3 length is 15 residues. After removal of 5 bases from V and 11 bases from J, the junction contained 11 bases not matched to a gene. Per the germline V gene, CDR1 is SGHVS and CDR2 is FNYEAQ. DNA of the CDR3: TGTGCCAGCAGCCCGAGGACAGGGGGAACCGGGAAACTGTTTTTT. This translates into CASSPRTGGTGKLFF.

The chain carries TRBV12-3 or TRBV12-4 and TRBJ1-2, with D perhaps matching TRBD1 (6 bases). V shed 3 bases and J shed 7 bases, with 9 bases lying between them. The CDR3 runs 12 residues. CDR3 protein: CASSLAQGGYTF. The CDR3 DNA reads TGTGCCAGCAGTTTGGCACAGGGTGGCTACACCTTC.